This T cell receptor (beta chain) came from a study of shared clonotypes between healthy human individuals. Study-wide points: Among the subsets, naive ones generally showed larger estimated richness than memory ones. Genetic and exposure-history diversity was limited by the few donors. The sharing of around 5% of naive CD4 clonotypes was seen across a few donors.

Comments on this clone: What it recognizes is unknown.

Donors included only healthy HIV-negative adults lacking recent acute infections or vaccinations. Profiled with immunoSEQ multiplex PCR; TCRdb holds only in-frame clones, not every one. In the table there are some 2,500,000 clones, 85% to 95% of which are singletons. Germline CDR1 and CDR2: SEHNR and FQNEAQ (reference sequence). CDR3 length: 14 amino acids. The V gene lost 5 bases and the J gene lost 6 bases, with 13 bases spanning the gap. The clonotype originates from a man aged 18 to 30 in good health. Some clones in this sample may be carry-over from other donors' samples. This sequence joins TRBV7-9 and TRBJ2-2; tentatively, D is TRBD1 or TRBD2 (5 bases each). The sample was naive CD4+ T cells from PBMCs. Subset denoted: CD45RA+ positively selected. The CDR3 loop reads CASSPNVGAGELFF. CDR3 bases: TGTGCCAGCAGCCCCAACGTGGGGGCCGGGGAGCTGTTTTTT.